This T cell receptor (beta chain) was documented in a study of blood T cell repertoires in COVID-19. Study summary: The United States, Italy and Spain supplied acute and convalescent COVID-19 samples. The analysed material was cDNA or gDNA that came from T cells, B-cell-depleted T cells, or PBMCs.

Original data processing: Amplification with reference gene primers provided the estimates of nucleated cell counts. The table came from immunoSEQ multiplex PCR; TCRdb's copy has only in-frame clones and leaves some out. Clone size and V and J calls were adopted from that table, with D and trimming inferred from the DNA. The top ten hold 4% to 5% of the sample, which has about 290,000 clones, 85% seen once. CDR3 length: 14 residues. V was pared by 3 bases and J by 4 bases, with 9 bases between. Germline assignment: CDR1 KGHSH and CDR2 LQKENI. The V gene is TRBV18, the J gene TRBJ2-2; D unclear. This TCR was recovered from a woman between 45 and 60 years old with active or convalescent COVID-19. Sample: peripheral blood. CDR3 DNA: TGTGCCAGCTCACCGAAACTTACCACCGGGGAGCTGTTTTTT. Translated: CASSPKLTTGELFF.